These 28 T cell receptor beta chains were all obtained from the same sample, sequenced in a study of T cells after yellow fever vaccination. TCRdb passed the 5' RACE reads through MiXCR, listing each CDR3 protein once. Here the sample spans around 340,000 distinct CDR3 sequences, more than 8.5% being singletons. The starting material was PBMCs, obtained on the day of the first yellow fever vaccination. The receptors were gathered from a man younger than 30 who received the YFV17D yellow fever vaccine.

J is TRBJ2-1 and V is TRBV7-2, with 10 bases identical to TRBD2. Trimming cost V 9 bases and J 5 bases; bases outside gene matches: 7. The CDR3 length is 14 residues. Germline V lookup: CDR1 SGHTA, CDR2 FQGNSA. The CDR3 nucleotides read TGTGCCAGTAAGCGGGGGGGCCAAGACAATGAGCAGTTCTTC. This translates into CASKRGGQDNEQFF.

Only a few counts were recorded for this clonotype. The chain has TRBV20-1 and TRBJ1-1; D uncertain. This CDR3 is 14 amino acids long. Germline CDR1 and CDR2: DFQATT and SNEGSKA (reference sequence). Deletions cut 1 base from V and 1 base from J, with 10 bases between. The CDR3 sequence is CSARVEVKNTEAFF. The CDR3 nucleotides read TGCAGTGCTAGAGTCGAGGTAAAGAACACTGAAGCTTTCTTT.

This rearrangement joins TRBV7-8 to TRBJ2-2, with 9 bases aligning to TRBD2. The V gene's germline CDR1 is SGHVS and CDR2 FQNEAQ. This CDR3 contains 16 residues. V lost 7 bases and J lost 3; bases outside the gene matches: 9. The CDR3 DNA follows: TGTGCCAGCACCCCGCGGGGGGGCCTGGACACCGGGGAGCTGTTTTTT. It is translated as CASTPRGGLDTGELFF.

CDR3 amino acids: CSARDLTGAQKQFF. CDR3 nucleotides: TGCAGTGCTAGAGATCTAACCGGGGCCCAAAAGCAGTTCTTC. This rearrangement joins TRBV20-1 to TRBJ2-1; the D call may be TRBD1 or TRBD2 (5 bases each). V lost 0 bases and J 11 bases, leaving 17 bases between the germline ends. This CDR3 is built from 14 residues. Germline V gene lookup returns CDR1 DFQATT and CDR2 SNEGSKA (reference sequence).

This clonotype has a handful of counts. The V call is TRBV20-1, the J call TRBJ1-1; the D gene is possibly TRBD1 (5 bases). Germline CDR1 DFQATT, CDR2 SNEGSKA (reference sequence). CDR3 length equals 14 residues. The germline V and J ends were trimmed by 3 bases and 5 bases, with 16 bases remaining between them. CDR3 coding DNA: TGCAGTGCTAGGGGGGGAACTTCGAGAACTGAAGCTTTCTTT. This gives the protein CSARGGTSRTEAFF.

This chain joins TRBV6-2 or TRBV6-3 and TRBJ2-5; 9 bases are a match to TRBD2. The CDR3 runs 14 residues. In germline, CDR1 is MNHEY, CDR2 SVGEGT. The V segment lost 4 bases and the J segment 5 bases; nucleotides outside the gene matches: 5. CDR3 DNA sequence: TGTGCCAGCAGTTTTTTAGCGGGGGACGAGACCCAGTACTTC. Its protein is CASSFLAGDETQYF.

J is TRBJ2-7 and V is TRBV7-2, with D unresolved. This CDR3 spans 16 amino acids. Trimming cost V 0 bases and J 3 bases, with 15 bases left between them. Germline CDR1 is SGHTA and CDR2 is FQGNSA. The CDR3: CASSLAAAPYLYEQYF. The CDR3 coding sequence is TGTGCCAGCAGCTTAGCGGCCGCTCCGTACCTCTACGAGCAGTACTTC.

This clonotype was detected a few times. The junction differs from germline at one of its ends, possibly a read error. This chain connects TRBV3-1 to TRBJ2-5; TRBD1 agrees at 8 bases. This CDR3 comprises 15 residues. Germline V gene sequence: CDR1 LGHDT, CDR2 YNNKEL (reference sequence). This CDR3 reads CASCQRTGREETQYF. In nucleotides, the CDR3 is TGTGCCAGCTGCCAAAGGACAGGGCGCGAGGAGACCCAGTACTTC.

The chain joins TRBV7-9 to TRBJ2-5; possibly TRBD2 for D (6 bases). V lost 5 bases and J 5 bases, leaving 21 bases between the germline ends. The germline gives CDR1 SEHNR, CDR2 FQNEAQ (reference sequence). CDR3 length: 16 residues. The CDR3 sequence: CASSRPPGRKEETQYF. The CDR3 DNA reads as TGTGCCAGCAGCCGACCTCCGGGGAGGAAGGAGGAGACCCAGTACTTC.

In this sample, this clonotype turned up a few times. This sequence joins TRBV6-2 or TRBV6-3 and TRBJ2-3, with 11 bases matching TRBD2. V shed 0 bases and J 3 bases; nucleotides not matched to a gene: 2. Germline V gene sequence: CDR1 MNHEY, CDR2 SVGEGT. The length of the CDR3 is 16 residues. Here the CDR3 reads CASSYSPSGGTDTQYF. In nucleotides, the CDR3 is TGTGCCAGCAGTTACTCCCCTAGCGGGGGGACAGATACGCAGTATTTT.

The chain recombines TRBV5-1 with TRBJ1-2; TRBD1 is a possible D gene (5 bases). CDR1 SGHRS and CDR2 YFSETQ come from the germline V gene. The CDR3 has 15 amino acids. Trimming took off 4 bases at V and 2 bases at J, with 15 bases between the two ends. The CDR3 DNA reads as TGCGCCAGCAGCCTAAGTGACAGCGCCAACTATGGCTACACCTTC. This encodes CASSLSDSANYGYTF.

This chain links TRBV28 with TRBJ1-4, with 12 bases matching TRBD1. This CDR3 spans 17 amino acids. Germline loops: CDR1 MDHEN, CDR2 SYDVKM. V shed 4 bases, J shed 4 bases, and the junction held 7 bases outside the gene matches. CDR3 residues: CASSSWDRGQRNEKLFF. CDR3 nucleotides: TGTGCCAGCAGTTCCTGGGACAGGGGGCAACGTAATGAAAAACTGTTTTTT.

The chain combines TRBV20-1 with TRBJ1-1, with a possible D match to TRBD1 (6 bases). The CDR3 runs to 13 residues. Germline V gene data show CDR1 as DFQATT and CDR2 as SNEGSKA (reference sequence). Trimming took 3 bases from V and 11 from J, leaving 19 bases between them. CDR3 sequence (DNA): TGCAGTGCTAGGAACAGGGCGGCTCTAAATGCTTTCTTT. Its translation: CSARNRAALNAFF.

In DNA, the CDR3 is TGCGCCAGCACCTGGAGGCTAGCGGGGGTCACAGATACGCAGTATTTT. Protein: CASTWRLAGVTDTQYF. The chain combines TRBV5-1 with TRBJ2-3; TRBD2 aligns across 10 bases. Germline lookup yields CDR1 SGHRS and CDR2 YFSETQ. The CDR3 sequence is 16 residues long. V lost 6 bases and J lost 2; bases outside the gene matches: 9. The variable domain in full, completed from reference TRBV5-1 and TRBJ2-3, reads KAGVTQTPRYLIKTRGQQVTLSCSPISGHRSVSWYQQTPGQGLQFLFEYFSETQRNKGNFPGRFSGRQFSNSRSEMNVSTLELGDSALYLCASTWRLAGVTDTQYFGPGTRLTVL.

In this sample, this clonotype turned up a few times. Here the CDR3 DNA reads TGCGCCAGCAGCCAAAGAATAGGACCGTGGGGTCGGGTGAATAATTCACCCCTCCACTTT. Encoded protein: CASSQRIGPWGRVNNSPLHF. The chain links TRBV4-3 to TRBJ1-6; D remains unclear. V was trimmed by 2 bases and J by 5 bases, leaving 25 bases between them. Looked up from germline, CDR1 is LGHNA and CDR2 is YSLEER. There are 20 residues in the CDR3.

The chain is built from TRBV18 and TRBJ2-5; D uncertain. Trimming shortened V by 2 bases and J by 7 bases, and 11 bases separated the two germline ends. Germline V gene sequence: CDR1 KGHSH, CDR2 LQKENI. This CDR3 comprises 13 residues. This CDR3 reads CASSPGGIGTQYF. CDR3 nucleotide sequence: TGTGCCAGCTCACCAGGTGGAATAGGGACCCAGTACTTC.

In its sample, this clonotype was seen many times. CDR3 residues: CASSQQGTGGQGGYTF. The CDR3, as DNA: TGCGCCAGCAGCCAACAAGGGACAGGGGGCCAAGGAGGCTACACCTTC. This chain uses TRBV4-1 with TRBJ1-2; 12 bases line up with TRBD1. The J segment lost 8 bases and the V segment lost 2 bases, leaving 9 bases of the junction unmatched. Germline assignment: CDR1 MGHRA and CDR2 YSYEKL. The CDR3 extends over 16 amino acids.

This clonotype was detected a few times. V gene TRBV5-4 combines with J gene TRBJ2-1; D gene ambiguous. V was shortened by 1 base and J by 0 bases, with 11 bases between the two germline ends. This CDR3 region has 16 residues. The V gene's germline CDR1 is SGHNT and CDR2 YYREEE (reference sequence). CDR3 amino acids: CASSLKQAASYNEQFF. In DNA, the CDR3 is TGTGCCAGCAGCTTGAAGCAGGCTGCCTCCTACAATGAGCAGTTCTTC.

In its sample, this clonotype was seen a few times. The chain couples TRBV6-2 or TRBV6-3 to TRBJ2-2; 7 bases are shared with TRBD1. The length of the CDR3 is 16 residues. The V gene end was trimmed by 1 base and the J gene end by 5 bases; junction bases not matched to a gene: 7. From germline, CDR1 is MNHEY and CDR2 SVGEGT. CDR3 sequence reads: CASSYFRSGGTGELFF. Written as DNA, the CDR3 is TGTGCCAGCAGTTACTTCCGGTCAGGGGGAACCGGGGAGCTGTTTTTT.

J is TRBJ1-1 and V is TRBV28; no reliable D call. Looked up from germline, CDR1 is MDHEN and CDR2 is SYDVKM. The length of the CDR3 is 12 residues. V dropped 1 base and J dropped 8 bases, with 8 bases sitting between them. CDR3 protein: CASSLSGREAFF. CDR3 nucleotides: TGTGCCAGCAGTTTATCGGGCAGGGAAGCTTTCTTT.

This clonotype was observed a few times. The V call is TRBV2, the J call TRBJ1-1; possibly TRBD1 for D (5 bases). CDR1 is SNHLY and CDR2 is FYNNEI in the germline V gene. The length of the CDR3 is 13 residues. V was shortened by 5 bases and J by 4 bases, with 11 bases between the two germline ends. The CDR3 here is CASSRDRTTEAFF. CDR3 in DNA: TGTGCCAGCAGTCGTGACAGAACCACTGAAGCTTTCTTT.

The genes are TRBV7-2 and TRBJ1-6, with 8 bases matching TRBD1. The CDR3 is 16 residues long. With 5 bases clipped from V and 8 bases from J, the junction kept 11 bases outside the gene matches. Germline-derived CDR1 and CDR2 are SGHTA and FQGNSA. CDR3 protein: CASSTSWDRLYSPLHF. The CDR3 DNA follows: TGTGCCAGCAGCACCAGCTGGGACAGGTTATATTCACCCCTCCACTTT.

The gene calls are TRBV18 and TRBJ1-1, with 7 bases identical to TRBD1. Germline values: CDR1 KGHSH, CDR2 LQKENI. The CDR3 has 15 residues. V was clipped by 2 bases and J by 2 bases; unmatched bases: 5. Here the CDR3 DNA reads TGTGCCAGCTCACCAAGGGGGCGCGCAAACACTGAAGCTTTCTTT. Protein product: CASSPRGRANTEAFF.

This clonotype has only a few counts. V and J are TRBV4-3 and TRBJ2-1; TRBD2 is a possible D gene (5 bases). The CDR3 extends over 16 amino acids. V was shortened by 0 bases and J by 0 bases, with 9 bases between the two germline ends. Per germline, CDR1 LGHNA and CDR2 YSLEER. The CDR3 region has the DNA TGCGCCAGCAGCCAAGATAGAACTAGCTCCTACAATGAGCAGTTCTTC. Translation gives CASSQDRTSSYNEQFF.

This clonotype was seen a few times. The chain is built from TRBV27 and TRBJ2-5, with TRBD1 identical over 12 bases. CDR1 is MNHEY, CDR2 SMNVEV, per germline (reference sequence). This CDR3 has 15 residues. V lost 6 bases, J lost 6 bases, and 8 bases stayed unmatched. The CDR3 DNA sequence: TGTGCCAGCAGAGGGACAGGGGGCGAATGGCAGACCCAGTACTTC. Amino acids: CASRGTGGEWQTQYF.

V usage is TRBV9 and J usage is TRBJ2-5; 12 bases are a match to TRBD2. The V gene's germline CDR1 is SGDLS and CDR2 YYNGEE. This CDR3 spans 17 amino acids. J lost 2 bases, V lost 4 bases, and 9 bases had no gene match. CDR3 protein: CASSPSRTSGGQETQYF. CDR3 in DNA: TGTGCCAGCAGCCCTAGCAGAACTAGCGGGGGGCAAGAGACCCAGTACTTC.

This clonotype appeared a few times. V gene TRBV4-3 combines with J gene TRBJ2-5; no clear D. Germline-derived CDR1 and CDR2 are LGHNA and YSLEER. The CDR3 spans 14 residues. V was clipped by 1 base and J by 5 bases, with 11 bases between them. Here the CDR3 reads CASSQGVAEETQYF. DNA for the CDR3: TGCGCCAGCAGCCAAGGGGTAGCTGAGGAGACCCAGTACTTC.

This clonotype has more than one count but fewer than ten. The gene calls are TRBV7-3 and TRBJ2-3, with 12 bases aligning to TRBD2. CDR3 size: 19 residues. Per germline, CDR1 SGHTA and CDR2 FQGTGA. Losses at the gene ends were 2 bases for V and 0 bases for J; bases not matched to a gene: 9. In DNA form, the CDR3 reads TGTGCCAGCAGCTTAGGAGGACTAGCGGGGTCACCAAGCACAGATACGCAGTATTTT. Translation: CASSLGGLAGSPSTDTQYF. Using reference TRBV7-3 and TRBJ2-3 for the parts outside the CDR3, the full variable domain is GAGVSQTPSNKVTEKGKYVELRCDPISGHTALYWYRQSLGQGPEFLIYFQGTGAADDSGLPNDRFFAVRPEGSVSTLKIQRTERGDSAVYLCASSLGGLAGSPSTDTQYFGPGTRLTVL.